Listed here is a single TCR beta chain. What it binds is not known. TCRdb itself ran the reads through MiXCR, one entry per CDR3 protein. The repertoire holds around 310,000 distinct CDR3 sequences, with 25% to 30% as singletons. The entry originates in a study of T cell repertoires in cytomegalovirus infection. Study-level information: Researchers turned to recently identified HLA-C-restricted CMV epitopes as well as well-studied HLA-B-restricted ones. From public TCR beta signatures came an indication of both CMV infection and matching HLA type. Findings and caveats of the study: Based on cumulative public TCR beta family frequency, carriers of CMV plus the relevant HLA were identified.

Per germline, CDR1 SEHNR and CDR2 FQNEAQ (reference sequence). The CDR3 contains 13 residues. Trimming took off 8 bases at V and 4 bases at J, with 9 bases between the two ends. The genes are TRBV7-9 and TRBJ2-6; no definite D call. The receptor's source is a human donor in good health (CMV status not recorded). Some clones in this sample may be carry-over from other donors' samples. The sample in question was cultured PBMCs, obtained from culture after CMV antigen stimulation. The CDR3 DNA follows: TGTGCCAGCGTAGGTTCCGGGGCCAACGTCCTGACTTTC. This gives the protein CASVGSGANVLTF.